This T cell receptor beta chain was captured by sequencing in a study of cytomegalovirus exposure and HLA in healthy donors. PCR employed 60 Vbeta and 13 Jbeta primers. In the original processing: Some 11 million shared chains were among the approximately 82 million unique TCR beta chains that a later analysis counted. Sequencing was performed with immunoSEQ multiplex PCR; in TCRdb, only in-frame clones are kept and a portion is missing. That table is the source of V, J and clone size, and D and trimming were worked out from the DNA. The repertoire holds under 150,000 clones, with around 75% as singletons. Concerning this clone itself: Its antigen is unknown.

General study points: Analysis performed later found 16,000 or so TCR beta sequences associated with HLA alleles at 0.05 false discovery rate. Presence/absence analyses supposed approximately even sequencing depth among donors. Among TCR beta chains, those listed as cytomegalovirus-associated numbered about 150.

Germline V lookup: CDR1 SQVTM, CDR2 ANQGSEA. The CDR3 is 11 amino acids. The V and J ends lost 4 bases and 1 base respectively, with 4 bases between them. Sequencing input: PBMCs. The chain is built from TRBV29-1 and TRBJ1-1, with no clear D. This receptor was obtained from a man younger than 40 in good health and CMV-seronegative. CDR3 nucleotide sequence: TGCAGCGTTGTTAAGAACACTGAAGCTTTCTTT. It yields the protein CSVVKNTEAFF.